What follows are 12 T cell receptor beta chains derived from one specimen sequenced in a study of T-cell reconstitution after alpha-beta-depleted transplantation in children. TCRbeta library preparation incorporated unique molecular identifiers. TCRdb fed the PCR reads into MiXCR, producing one record per CDR3 protein. The table lists about 210,000 distinct CDR3 sequences, 17% of them singletons. The sample was PBMCs, mostly from graft donor cells, taken 360 days after TCRalphabeta/CD19-depleted stem cell transplant. These receptors came from a male patient aged 2 to 9 who had a stem cell transplant for acute lymphoblastic leukemia, so the T cells may come from the graft donor.

The table lists this clonotype with a few counts. The chain couples TRBV10-1 to TRBJ2-5, with 8 bases aligning to TRBD2. This CDR3 spans 14 amino acids. With V trimmed by 8 bases and J by 3 bases, 8 bases remained unmatched. Germline CDR1 WNHNN, CDR2 SYGVQD (reference sequence). CDR3 sequence: CASARGGPEETQYF. The DNA of the CDR3 is TGCGCCAGCGCTCGCGGGGGGCCAGAAGAGACCCAGTACTTC.

This clonotype was seen only a few times. The chain carries TRBV15 and TRBJ2-3; 7 nucleotides line up with TRBD1. The CDR3 extends over 17 amino acids. Germline CDR1 reads LNHNV; CDR2 reads YYDKDF (reference sequence). V shed 0 bases, J shed 3 bases, and the junction held 9 bases outside the gene matches. The CDR3 coding sequence is TGTGCCACCAGCAGAGACTTTCTAGACAGGGAAACAGATACGCAGTATTTT. Translated: CATSRDFLDRETDTQYF. Variable domain in full (rest from reference TRBV15 and TRBJ2-3): DAMVIQNPRYQVTQFGKPVTLSCSQTLNHNVMYWYQQKSSQAPKLLFHYYDKDFNNEADTPDNFQSRRPNTSFCFLDIRSPGLGDTAMYLCATSRDFLDRETDTQYFGPGTRLTVL.

CDR3 amino acids: CASSLAGGPNTQYF. The CDR3 DNA reads as TGCGCCAGCAGCTTGGCCGGGGGACCGAATACGCAGTATTTT. The chain recombines TRBV5-1 with TRBJ2-3; TRBD2 might be the D (6 bases). V was cut by 0 bases and J by 7 bases, with 12 bases left in between. This CDR3 has 14 residues. In germline, CDR1 is SGHRS, CDR2 YFSETQ.

V is TRBV20-1 and J is TRBJ2-3; the D is unclear. The V end lost 3 bases, the J end lost 2 bases, and 9 bases lay between the germline ends. In germline, CDR1 is DFQATT, CDR2 SNEGSKA (reference sequence). CDR3 size: 13 residues. The CDR3: CSASLLYTDTQYF. The CDR3 coding sequence is TGCAGTGCTAGCCTACTATACACAGATACGCAGTATTTT.

The chain links TRBV12-3 or TRBV12-4 to TRBJ2-7, with D unclear. V was cut by 5 bases and J by 3 bases, with 5 bases left in between. This CDR3 comprises 11 residues. The CDR3 DNA reads TGTGCCAGCAGTGACCACTACGAGCAGTACTTC. This codes for CASSDHYEQYF.

This chain uses TRBV19 with TRBJ2-7; TRBD1 might be the D (8 bases). In germline, CDR1 is LNHDA, CDR2 SQIVND (reference sequence). V lost 5 bases, J lost 2 bases, and 13 bases lay in between. The CDR3 consists of 14 residues. CDR3 region: CASSLQGGAYEQYF. In nucleotides, the CDR3 is TGTGCCAGTAGTTTACAGGGGGGGGCCTACGAGCAGTACTTC.

This clonotype was detected only a few times. CDR3 nucleotide sequence: TGTGCCAGCAGCATTCACACAGGGGTGGACTACGAGCAGTACTTC. This translates into CASSIHTGVDYEQYF. The chain joins TRBV11-2 to TRBJ2-7, with 7 bases identical to TRBD1. J gave up 3 bases and V 5 bases, and 10 bases lay outside the gene matches. Germline assignment: CDR1 SGHAT and CDR2 FQNNGV. The CDR3 contains 15 residues.

The chain couples TRBV5-1 to TRBJ2-1; D uncertain. CDR1 is SGHRS and CDR2 is YFSETQ in the germline V gene. This CDR3 has 14 amino acids. V was trimmed by 0 bases and J by 2 bases, leaving 6 bases between them. The CDR3 DNA reads as TGCGCCAGCAGCTTGGTCAGCGCCTACAATGAGCAGTTCTTC. As protein: CASSLVSAYNEQFF.

The chain employs TRBV29-1 and TRBJ1-2; D is undetermined. CDR3 size: 14 residues. Deletions cut 4 bases from V and 0 bases from J, with 12 bases between. Germline V gene lookup returns CDR1 SQVTM and CDR2 ANQGSEA. CDR3 nucleotides: TGCAGCGTTGGGCCCCGGATTTCTAACTATGGCTACACCTTC. This encodes CSVGPRISNYGYTF. The variable domain in full, completed from reference TRBV29-1 and TRBJ1-2, reads SAVISQKPSRDICQRGTSLTIQCQVDSQVTMMFWYRQQPGQSLTLIATANQGSEATYESGFVIDKFPISRPNLTFSTLTVSNMSPEDSSIYLCSVGPRISNYGYTFGSGTRLTVV.

The table lists this clonotype with a few counts. V is TRBV5-1 and J is TRBJ2-7; 7 bases fit TRBD1. CDR1 is SGHRS and CDR2 is YFSETQ in the germline V gene. The V gene end was trimmed by 2 bases and the J gene end by 4 bases; junction bases not matched to a gene: 6. The CDR3 covers 14 residues. This CDR3 is CASSFKGGGYEQYF. Here the CDR3 DNA reads TGCGCCAGCAGCTTCAAAGGGGGCGGATACGAGCAGTACTTC.

The chain carries TRBV20-1 and TRBJ2-1; 7 bases are shared with TRBD1. The CDR3 spans 13 residues. Unmatched junction bases numbered 12, after V lost 0 bases and J lost 16 bases. The germline V gene has CDR1 DFQATT and CDR2 SNEGSKA (reference sequence). The CDR3 region has the DNA TGCAGTGCTAGAGATCAGGGGGAGCGACCCAAATTCTTC. Translated: CSARDQGERPKFF.

Note on this clonotype: With a much larger clone just one base away, this may be a read error. The V gene is TRBV20-1, the J gene TRBJ2-1; TRBD1 might be the D (6 bases). This CDR3 is 15 amino acids long. CDR1 and CDR2 from the germline V gene are DFQATT and SNEGSKA (reference sequence). The CDR3 coding sequence is TGCAGAGCTAGAGATAGACAGGCCGGGCGTGATGAGCAGTTCTTC. Translation gives CRARDRQAGRDEQFF.